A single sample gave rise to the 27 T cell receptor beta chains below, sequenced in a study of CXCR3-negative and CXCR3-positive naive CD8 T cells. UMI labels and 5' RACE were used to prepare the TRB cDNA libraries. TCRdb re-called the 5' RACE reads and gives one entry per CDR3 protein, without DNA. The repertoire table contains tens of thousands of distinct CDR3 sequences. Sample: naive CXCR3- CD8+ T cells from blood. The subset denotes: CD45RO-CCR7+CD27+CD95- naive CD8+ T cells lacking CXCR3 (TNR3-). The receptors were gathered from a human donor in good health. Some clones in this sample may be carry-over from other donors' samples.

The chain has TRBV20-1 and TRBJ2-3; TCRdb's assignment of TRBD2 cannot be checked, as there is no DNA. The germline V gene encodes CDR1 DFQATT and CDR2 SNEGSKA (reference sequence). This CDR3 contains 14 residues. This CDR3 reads CSARTLEGTDTQYF.

CDR3 residues: CASSPDEEGYNEQFF. The V and J genes are TRBV6-6 and TRBJ2-1; TCRdb outputs TRBD2, but without DNA this stays unchecked. CDR1 is MNHNY, CDR2 SVGAGI, per germline (reference sequence). CDR3 length: 15 residues.

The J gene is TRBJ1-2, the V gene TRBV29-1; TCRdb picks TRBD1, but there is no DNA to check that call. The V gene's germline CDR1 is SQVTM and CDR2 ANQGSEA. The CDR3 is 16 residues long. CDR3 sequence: CSVEESAGRGNYGYTF.

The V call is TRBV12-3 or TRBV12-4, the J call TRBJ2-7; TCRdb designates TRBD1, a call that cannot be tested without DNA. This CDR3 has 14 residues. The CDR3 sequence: CASSPDRSSYEQYF.

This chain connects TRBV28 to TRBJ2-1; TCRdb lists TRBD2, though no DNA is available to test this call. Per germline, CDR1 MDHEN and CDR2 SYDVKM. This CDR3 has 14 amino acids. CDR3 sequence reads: CASSLAAAANEQFF.

This CDR3 reads CSVEELRRSDTEAFF. This rearrangement joins TRBV29-1 to TRBJ1-1. The length of the CDR3 is 15 residues. Germline CDR1 SQVTM, CDR2 ANQGSEA.

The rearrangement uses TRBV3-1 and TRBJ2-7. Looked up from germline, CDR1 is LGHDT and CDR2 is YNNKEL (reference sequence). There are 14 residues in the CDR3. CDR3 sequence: CASSQGFLSYEQYF.

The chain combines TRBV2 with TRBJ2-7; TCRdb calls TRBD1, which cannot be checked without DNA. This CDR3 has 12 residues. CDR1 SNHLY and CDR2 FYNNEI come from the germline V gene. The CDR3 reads CASKGQPYEQYF.

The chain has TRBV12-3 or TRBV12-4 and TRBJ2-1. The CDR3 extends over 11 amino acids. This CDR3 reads CASSSIDEQFF.

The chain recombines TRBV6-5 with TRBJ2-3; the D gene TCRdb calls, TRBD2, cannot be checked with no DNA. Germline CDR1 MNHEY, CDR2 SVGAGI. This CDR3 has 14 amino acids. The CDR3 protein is CASSSGTLTDTQYF.

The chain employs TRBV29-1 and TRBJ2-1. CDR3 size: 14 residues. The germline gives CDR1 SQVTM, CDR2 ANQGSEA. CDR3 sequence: CSVEVEESYNEQFF.

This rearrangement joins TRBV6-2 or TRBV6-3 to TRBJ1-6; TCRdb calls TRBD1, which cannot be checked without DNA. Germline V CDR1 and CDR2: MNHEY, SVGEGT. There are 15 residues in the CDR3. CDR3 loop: CASTQGGRYNSPLHF.

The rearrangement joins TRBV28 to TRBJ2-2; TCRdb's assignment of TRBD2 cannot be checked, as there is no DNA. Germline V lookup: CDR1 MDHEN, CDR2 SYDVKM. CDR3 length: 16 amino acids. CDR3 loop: CASSSTKILAAGELFF.

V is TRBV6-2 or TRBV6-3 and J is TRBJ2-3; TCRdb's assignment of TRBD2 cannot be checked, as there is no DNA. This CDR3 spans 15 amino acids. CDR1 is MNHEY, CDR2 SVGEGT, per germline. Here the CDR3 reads CASSYSGTSGGQQYF.

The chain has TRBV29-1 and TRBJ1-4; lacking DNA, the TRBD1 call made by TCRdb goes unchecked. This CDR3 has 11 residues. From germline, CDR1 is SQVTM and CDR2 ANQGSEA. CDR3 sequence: CSVGVDEKLFF.

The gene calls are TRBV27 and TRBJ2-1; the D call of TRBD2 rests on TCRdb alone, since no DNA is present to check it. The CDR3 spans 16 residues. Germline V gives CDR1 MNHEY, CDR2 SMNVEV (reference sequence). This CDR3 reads CASSLAGSITYNEQFF.

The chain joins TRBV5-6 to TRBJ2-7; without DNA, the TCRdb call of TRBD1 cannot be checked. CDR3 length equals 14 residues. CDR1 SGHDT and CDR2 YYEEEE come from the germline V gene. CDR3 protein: CASSFGQNSYEQYF.

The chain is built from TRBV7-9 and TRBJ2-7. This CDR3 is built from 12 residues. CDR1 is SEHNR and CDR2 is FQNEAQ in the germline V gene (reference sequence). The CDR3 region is CASSVGPYEQYF.

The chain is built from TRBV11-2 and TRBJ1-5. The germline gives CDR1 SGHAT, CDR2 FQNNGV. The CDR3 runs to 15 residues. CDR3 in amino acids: CASSLDRYSNQPQHF.

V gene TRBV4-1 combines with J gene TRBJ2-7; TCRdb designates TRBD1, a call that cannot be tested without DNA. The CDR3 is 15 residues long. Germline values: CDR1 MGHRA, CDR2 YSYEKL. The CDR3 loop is CASSPEDRGYYEQYF.

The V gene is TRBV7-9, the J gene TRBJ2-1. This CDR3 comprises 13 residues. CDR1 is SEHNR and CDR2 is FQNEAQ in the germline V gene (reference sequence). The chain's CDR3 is CASSLDSYNEQFF. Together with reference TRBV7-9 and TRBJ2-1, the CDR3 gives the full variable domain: DTGVSQNPRHKITKRGQNVTFRCDPISEHNRLYWYRQTLGQGPEFLTYFQNEAQLEKSRLLSDRFSAERPKGSFSTLEIQRTEQGDSAMYLCASSLDSYNEQFFGPGTRLTVL.

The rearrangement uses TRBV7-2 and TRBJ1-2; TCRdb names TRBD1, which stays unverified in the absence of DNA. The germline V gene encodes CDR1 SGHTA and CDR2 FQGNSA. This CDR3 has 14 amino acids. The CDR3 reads CASSQPGQAYGYIF.

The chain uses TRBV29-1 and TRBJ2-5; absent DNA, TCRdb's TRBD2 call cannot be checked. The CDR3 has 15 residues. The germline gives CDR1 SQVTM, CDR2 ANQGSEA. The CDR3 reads CSVKEGWGYQETQYF.

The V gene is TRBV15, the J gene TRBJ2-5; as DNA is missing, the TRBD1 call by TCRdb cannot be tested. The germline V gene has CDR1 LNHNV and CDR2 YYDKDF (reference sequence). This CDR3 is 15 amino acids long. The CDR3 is CATSPGDRYQETQYF.

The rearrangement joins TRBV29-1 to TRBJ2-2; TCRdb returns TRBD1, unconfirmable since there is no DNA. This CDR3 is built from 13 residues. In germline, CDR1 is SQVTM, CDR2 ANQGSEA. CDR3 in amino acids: CSVGQADTGELFF.

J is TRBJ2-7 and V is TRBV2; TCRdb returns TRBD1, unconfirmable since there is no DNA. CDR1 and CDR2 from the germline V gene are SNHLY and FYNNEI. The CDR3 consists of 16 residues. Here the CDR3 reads CASSEVPPDRGDEQYF.

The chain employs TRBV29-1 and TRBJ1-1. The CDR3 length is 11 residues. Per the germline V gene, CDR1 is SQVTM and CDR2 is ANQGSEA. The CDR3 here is CSVGDGTEAFF. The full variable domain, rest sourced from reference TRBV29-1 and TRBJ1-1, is SAVISQKPSRDICQRGTSLTIQCQVDSQVTMMFWYRQQPGQSLTLIATANQGSEATYESGFVIDKFPISRPNLTFSTLTVSNMSPEDSSIYLCSVGDGTEAFFGQGTRLTVV.